This T cell receptor beta chain was recovered during a study of blood T cells in healthy people across ages. Then a second PCR, running about 6 to 12 cycles, was carried out with a sample-barcoded 5' primer and a J-beta primer mix. Each sample yielded at least 2.5 million CDR3-containing paired-end reads. MiXCR was run by TCRdb on the 5' RACE reads, yielding one entry per CDR3 protein. The sample lists 1,500,000 or so distinct CDR3 sequences, approximately 59% occurring once. This CDR3 region has 15 residues. Germline CDR1 and CDR2: LGHNA and YNFKEQ. V dropped 0 bases and J dropped 7 bases, with 13 bases sitting between them.

Sequenced sample: blood. This TCR was sampled from a man aged 18 to 29 in good health. This chain links TRBV4-2 with TRBJ2-1; D gene unclear. This chain's CDR3 is CASSQDLALPNEQFF. The DNA of the CDR3 is TGTGCCAGCAGCCAAGATCTGGCTCTGCCGAATGAGCAGTTCTTC.